This entry lists 32 T cell receptor beta chains sequenced from one sample in a study of OX40 agonist ivuxolimab in advanced cancers. The repertoire was sequenced with immunoSEQ multiplex PCR; TCRdb's copy has only in-frame clones and lacks some. Altogether 50,000 to 70,000 clones are present, roughly 86% being singletons, with the ten largest covering 12%. This specimen consisted of CD4+ or CD8+ T cells sorted from blood, obtained in a trial of the OX40 agonist ivuxolimab. The receptor set was obtained from an adult with an advanced solid tumor such as melanoma, head and neck, liver or kidney cancer.

The chain uses TRBV19 and TRBJ2-1, with D hard to call. CDR3 size: 14 residues. V lost 6 bases and J lost 0, with 9 bases in between. In germline, CDR1 is LNHDA, CDR2 SQIVND (reference sequence). The CDR3 loop is CASRGLSSYNEQFF. DNA for the CDR3: TGTGCCAGTAGAGGGCTGAGCTCCTACAATGAGCAGTTCTTC.

The rearrangement links TRBV7-9 to TRBJ1-5; the D is unclear. Germline V lookup: CDR1 SEHNR, CDR2 FQNEAQ (reference sequence). The length of the CDR3 is 16 residues. V was clipped by 4 bases and J by 7 bases, with 20 bases between them. This chain's CDR3 is CASSSTDREWVQPQHF. The CDR3 DNA reads as TGTGCCAGCAGCTCAACGGACCGGGAGTGGGTCCAGCCCCAGCATTTT.

This clone was detected a few times. The V call is TRBV5-6, the J call TRBJ2-5; D is tentatively TRBD1 or TRBD2 (6 bases each). From germline, CDR1 is SGHDT and CDR2 YYEEEE. The CDR3 spans 16 residues. Trimming stripped 3 bases from V and 2 bases from J, with 17 bases between. The CDR3 sequence is CASSYVVGGTQETQYF. The CDR3 nucleotides are TGTGCCAGCAGCTATGTAGTGGGGGGCACACAAGAGACCCAGTACTTC.

The V gene is TRBV5-6, the J gene TRBJ2-1; TRBD2 matches at 7 bases. Per the germline V gene, CDR1 is SGHDT and CDR2 is YYEEEE. Germline trimming cut 4 bases from V and 3 bases from J; bases unmatched to any gene: 7. This CDR3 comprises 15 residues. CDR3 DNA sequence: TGTGCCAGCAGCCGCGGGGGAAATCTCTACAATGAGCAGTTCTTC. Residues: CASSRGGNLYNEQFF.

Only one count was recorded for this clone. The chain carries TRBV4-3 and TRBJ2-7; TRBD1 agrees at 7 bases. CDR1 LGHNA and CDR2 YSLEER come from the germline V gene. This CDR3 spans 15 amino acids. Losses at the gene ends were 1 base for V and 2 bases for J; bases not matched to a gene: 5. The CDR3: CASSQGSGTAYEQYF. CDR3 bases: TGCGCCAGCAGCCAAGGGTCCGGGACAGCCTACGAGCAGTACTTC.

This rearrangement joins TRBV5-6 to TRBJ2-4, with D hard to call. V was pared by 7 bases and J by 8 bases, with 19 bases between. The CDR3 is 14 amino acids. Germline V gene data show CDR1 as SGHDT and CDR2 as YYEEEE. CDR3 region: CASSPRNQRYIQYF. The DNA for the CDR3 is TGTGCCAGCTCCCCCAGGAACCAACGTTACATTCAGTACTTC.

J is TRBJ1-1 and V is TRBV7-9; D unclear. There are 14 residues in the CDR3. The ends were cut back, 5 bases at V and 4 bases at J, with 14 bases in the middle. CDR1 SEHNR and CDR2 FQNEAQ come from the germline V gene (reference sequence). CDR3 loop: CASSPPWGTTEAFF. The CDR3 nucleotides read TGTGCCAGCAGCCCCCCATGGGGAACCACTGAAGCTTTCTTT.

In this sample, this clone turned up once. The chain has TRBV5-8 and TRBJ2-7, with D perhaps given as TRBD1 or TRBD2 (5 bases each). Germline CDR1 and CDR2: SGHTS and YDEGEE. The CDR3 length is 14 residues. V lost 5 bases to trimming and J lost 0 bases, with 12 bases between them. The CDR3 region has the DNA TGTGCCAGCAGTCCGGGACCTAGCTCCTACGAGCAGTACTTC. This sequence encodes CASSPGPSSYEQYF. The full variable domain, in which reference TRBV5-8 and TRBJ2-7 provide the parts outside the CDR3, is EAGVTQSPTHLIKTRGQQATLRCSPISGHTSVYWYQQALGLGLQFLLWYDEGEERNRGNFPPRFSGRQFPNYSSELNVNALELEDSALYLCASSPGPSSYEQYFGPGTRLTVT.

The J gene is TRBJ1-6, the V gene TRBV9; no clear D. Trimming pared 3 bases from V and 8 bases from J, leaving 18 bases between. From germline, CDR1 is SGDLS and CDR2 YYNGEE. The CDR3 consists of 16 residues. CDR3 in DNA: TGTGCCAGCAGCGCCAGCGGAAAGGGTTATTATTCACCCCTCCACTTT. This encodes CASSASGKGYYSPLHF.

This clone has just one count. The V gene is TRBV18, the J gene TRBJ1-1; the D is unclear. Trimming cost V 3 bases and J 0 bases, with 14 bases left between them. The CDR3 runs 16 residues. The germline gives CDR1 KGHSH, CDR2 LQKENI. CDR3 DNA sequence: TGTGCCAGCTCACCTCCCCCTGGACGGTTGAACACTGAAGCTTTCTTT. Protein sequence: CASSPPPGRLNTEAFF.

V gene TRBV4-3 combines with J gene TRBJ1-5, with D unclear. The germline V and J ends were trimmed by 1 base and 7 bases, with 11 bases remaining between them. This CDR3 spans 14 amino acids. CDR1 is LGHNA, CDR2 YSLEER, per germline. The CDR3 region has the DNA TGCGCCAGCAGCCAAGCAGTAGAGTTGCAGCCCCAGCATTTT. This gives the protein CASSQAVELQPQHF.

Note on this clone: One junction end disagrees with the germline gene, perhaps due to a read error. The chain carries TRBV28 and TRBJ1-1, with D tentatively TRBD1 (5 bases). In germline, CDR1 is MDHEN, CDR2 SYDVKM. The CDR3 is 17 residues long. The CDR3 spells CASRLFVGDSLNTEAFF. CDR3 nucleotide sequence: TGTGCCAGCAGATTATTCGTAGGTGACAGCTTGAACACTGAAGCTTTCTTT.

J is TRBJ1-1 and V is TRBV9; D is uncertain. Germline V CDR1 and CDR2: SGDLS, YYNGEE. Trimming took 3 bases from V and 4 from J, leaving 13 bases between them. CDR3 length: 14 residues. CDR3 sequence reads: CASSGPGLITEAFF. The CDR3 region has the DNA TGTGCCAGCAGCGGGCCGGGATTAATCACTGAAGCTTTCTTT.

V usage is TRBV19 and J usage is TRBJ1-1; D unresolved. The length of the CDR3 is 14 residues. Germline lookup yields CDR1 LNHDA and CDR2 SQIVND (reference sequence). The V end was cut by 7 bases, the J end by 1 base, with 13 bases between. CDR3 sequence (DNA): TGTGCCAGTAAAGGTGCGGTTCAGAACACTGAAGCTTTCTTT. It is translated as CASKGAVQNTEAFF.

The chain links TRBV19 to TRBJ1-1; no firm D call. Trimming removed 0 bases at V and 2 bases at J, with 10 bases between. There are 15 residues in the CDR3. Germline CDR1 and CDR2: LNHDA and SQIVND (reference sequence). This CDR3 is CASSIEGLQNTEAFF. CDR3 in DNA: TGTGCCAGTAGTATAGAGGGGTTACAAAACACTGAAGCTTTCTTT. The variable domain in full, completed from reference TRBV19 and TRBJ1-1, reads DGGITQSPKYLFRKEGQNVTLSCEQNLNHDAMYWYRQDPGQGLRLIYYSQIVNDFQKGDIAEGYSVSREKKESFPLTVTSAQKNPTAFYLCASSIEGLQNTEAFFGQGTRLTVV.

This clone is labeled medium-sized. The chain links TRBV6-5 to TRBJ1-1; D is ambiguous. Germline assignment: CDR1 MNHEY and CDR2 SVGAGI. There are 13 residues in the CDR3. V was shortened by 2 bases and J by 5 bases, with 9 bases between the two germline ends. CDR3 protein: CASSYDRGTEAFF. CDR3 in DNA: TGTGCCAGCAGTTACGACCGAGGAACTGAAGCTTTCTTT.

V usage is TRBV2 and J usage is TRBJ2-2; D remains unclear. The germline V gene encodes CDR1 SNHLY and CDR2 FYNNEI. V was shortened by 7 bases and J by 0 bases, with 18 bases between the two germline ends. The CDR3 sequence is 17 residues long. The CDR3 region has the DNA TGTGCCAGCACCTTAGCCCACGTCCTCGCGAACACCGGGGAGCTGTTTTTT. This gives the protein CASTLAHVLANTGELFF.

This clone was seen only a few times. The CDR3 DNA is TGTGCCAGCGAGGGACAGGGCTCCTACGAGCAGTACTTC. Its translation is CASEGQGSYEQYF. This chain connects TRBV13 to TRBJ2-7, with TRBD1 matching over 9 bases. The CDR3 contains 13 residues. Germline CDR1 PRHDT, CDR2 FYEKMQ (reference sequence). V dropped 8 bases and J dropped 0; count of bases not matched to a gene: 2.

The rearrangement links TRBV5-6 to TRBJ1-1, with 7 bases aligning to TRBD1. CDR1 is SGHDT, CDR2 YYEEEE, per germline. Trimming at V came to 2 bases and at J to 3 bases, leaving 7 bases not matched to a gene. The CDR3 contains 15 residues. The CDR3 nucleotides read TGTGCCAGCAGCTTATTGACAGGGTCCGACACTGAAGCTTTCTTT. It yields the protein CASSLLTGSDTEAFF.

The gene calls are TRBV9 and TRBJ2-6; 9 bases map to TRBD1. Germline V gene sequence: CDR1 SGDLS, CDR2 YYNGEE. V shed 0 bases, J shed 0 bases, and the junction held 1 base outside the gene matches. CDR3 length: 17 residues. The CDR3 here is CASSVGTGDSGANVLTF. CDR3 bases: TGTGCCAGCAGCGTAGGGACAGGGGACTCTGGGGCCAACGTCCTGACTTTC.

The chain recombines TRBV14 with TRBJ1-1; the D is unclear. The germline V gene encodes CDR1 SGHDN and CDR2 FVKESK. Trimming removed 0 bases at V and 8 bases at J, with 13 bases between. This CDR3 has 14 amino acids. The CDR3: CASSQDHPAIEAFF. CDR3 nucleotide sequence: TGTGCCAGCAGCCAAGATCACCCGGCGATAGAAGCTTTCTTT.

V and J are TRBV14 and TRBJ2-5; D is tentatively TRBD1 or TRBD2 (5 bases each). The germline V and J ends were trimmed by 0 bases and 3 bases, with 14 bases remaining between them. The CDR3 has 16 residues. CDR1 is SGHDN and CDR2 is FVKESK in the germline V gene. CDR3 nucleotide sequence: TGTGCCAGCAGCCAAGATCCCACGGGGCCTGAAGAGACCCAGTACTTC. Residues: CASSQDPTGPEETQYF.

This chain uses TRBV7-3 with TRBJ2-5; 9 bases agree with TRBD1. Trimming took 4 bases from V and 3 from J; bases not matched to a gene: 0. From germline, CDR1 is SGHTA and CDR2 FQGTGA. The CDR3 is made up of 13 amino acids. The CDR3, as DNA: TGTGCCAGCAGCTGGACAGGGGAAGAGACCCAGTACTTC. Translated: CASSWTGEETQYF.

The rearrangement links TRBV11-2 to TRBJ2-1; TRBD2 matches 12 bases. This CDR3 spans 15 amino acids. V gave up 2 bases and J gave up 8 bases; unmatched junction bases: 4. Germline CDR1 and CDR2: SGHAT and FQNNGV. CDR3 in DNA: TGTGCCAGCAGCTTATCTAGCGGGGGGGGATATGAGCAGTTCTTC. Its translation is CASSLSSGGGYEQFF.

This clone was seen a single time. The chain is built from TRBV2 and TRBJ2-7, with TRBD1 matching over 9 bases. Germline CDR1 is SNHLY and CDR2 is FYNNEI. V was clipped by 4 bases and J by 4 bases; unmatched bases: 11. The CDR3 spans 16 residues. The CDR3 sequence: CASSVLPGQGGYEQYF. CDR3 in DNA: TGTGCCAGCAGTGTCTTACCGGGACAGGGAGGGTACGAGCAGTACTTC.

The rearrangement joins TRBV28 to TRBJ2-7; D perhaps matches TRBD1 (6 bases). Germline assignment: CDR1 MDHEN and CDR2 SYDVKM. CDR3 length: 14 amino acids. V was trimmed by 4 bases and J by 0 bases, leaving 10 bases between them. The CDR3 here is CASSWDTDSYEQYF. CDR3 sequence (DNA): TGTGCCAGCAGTTGGGACACCGACTCCTACGAGCAGTACTTC.

This chain joins TRBV29-1 and TRBJ2-1; tentatively, D is TRBD1 or TRBD2 (5 bases each). Germline-derived CDR1 and CDR2 are SQVTM and ANQGSEA. V was shortened by 7 bases and J by 6 bases, with 16 bases between the two germline ends. The CDR3 has 13 residues. CDR3 in amino acids: CSARDGTSNEQFF. The CDR3 nucleotides are TGCAGCGCCAGAGACGGGACCAGCAATGAGCAGTTCTTC.

This clone occurred once. The chain is built from TRBV27 and TRBJ2-3, with D perhaps TRBD2 (6 bases). The CDR3 extends over 15 amino acids. Germline V lookup: CDR1 MNHEY, CDR2 SMNVEV (reference sequence). The V end lost 7 bases, the J end lost 4 bases, and 18 bases lay between the germline ends. Here the CDR3 DNA reads TGTGCCAGCACTCCCGTGGGTAGCGGATCAGATACGCAGTATTTT. Translated: CASTPVGSGSDTQYF.

The chain carries TRBV7-9 and TRBJ2-1, with 9 nucleotides matching TRBD1. CDR3 length equals 16 residues. V dropped 5 bases and J dropped 4; count of bases not matched to a gene: 9. Germline CDR1 is SEHNR and CDR2 is FQNEAQ (reference sequence). The CDR3 DNA follows: TGTGCCAGCAGCCATACGGGACAGGGAGCTTACAATGAGCAGTTCTTC. Translated, it gives CASSHTGQGAYNEQFF.

This chain joins TRBV11-2 and TRBJ1-2; TRBD1 might be the D (5 bases). The germline V and J ends were trimmed by 2 bases and 6 bases, with 10 bases remaining between them. The CDR3 sequence is 13 residues long. Germline assignment: CDR1 SGHAT and CDR2 FQNNGV. CDR3 in DNA: TGTGCCAGCAGCTTATCAGGGATTGATGGCTACACCTTC. Protein sequence: CASSLSGIDGYTF.

The V gene is TRBV28, the J gene TRBJ2-4, with TRBD1 matching 10 bases. The CDR3 consists of 15 residues. V lost 6 bases and J lost 5; bases outside the gene matches: 7. Germline V gives CDR1 MDHEN, CDR2 SYDVKM. The CDR3 is CASSPRDRGQNIQYF. CDR3 DNA: TGTGCCAGCAGCCCCCGGGACAGGGGACAAAACATTCAGTACTTC.

The chain carries TRBV6-5 and TRBJ1-6; the D is unclear. There are 14 residues in the CDR3. V lost 3 bases to trimming and J lost 3 bases, with 6 bases between them. Germline V gene lookup returns CDR1 MNHEY and CDR2 SVGAGI. The CDR3 loop reads CASSYGIYNSPLHF. Written as DNA, the CDR3 is TGTGCCAGCAGTTATGGTATCTATAATTCACCCCTCCACTTT.